The clone carrying this T cell receptor beta chain was detected a few times. The CDR3 is 13 amino acids. V was pared by 7 bases and J by 2 bases, with 12 bases between. CDR1 MDHEN and CDR2 SYDVKM come from the germline V gene. The sample belongs to a study of blood T cell repertoires in COVID-19. Per the authors' pipeline: How many nucleated cells were present was estimated from reference gene primer amplification. Produced via immunoSEQ multiplex PCR; TCRdb's table is partial and in-frame only. V, J and clone size are taken as reported in that table, and D and trimming were inferred from the DNA itself. The repertoire holds approximately 200,000 clones, around 85% seen once, with over 2.5% in the top ten.

This TCR came from a man aged 60 to 69 with acute or convalescent COVID-19. Sequenced material: peripheral blood. The gene calls are TRBV28 and TRBJ2-7; the D gene is possibly TRBD2 (5 bases). CDR3 nucleotides: TGTGCCAGCACAGCCCACGGGGCCTACGAGCAGTACTTC. Translating gives CASTAHGAYEQYF.